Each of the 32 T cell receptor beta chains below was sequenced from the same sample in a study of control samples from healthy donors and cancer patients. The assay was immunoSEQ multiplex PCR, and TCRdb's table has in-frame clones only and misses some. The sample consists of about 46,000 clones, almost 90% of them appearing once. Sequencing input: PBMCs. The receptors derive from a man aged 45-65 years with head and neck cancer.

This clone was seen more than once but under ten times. The CDR3 bases are TGTGCCAGCAGCCCTATAGTGGGGCGTTGGAACACCATATATTTT. As protein: CASSPIVGRWNTIYF. The V and J genes are TRBV11-2 and TRBJ1-3; TRBD1 is a possible D gene (5 bases). V lost 5 bases to trimming and J lost 7 bases, with 18 bases between them. CDR1 is SGHAT, CDR2 FQNNGV, per germline. This CDR3 is 15 amino acids long.

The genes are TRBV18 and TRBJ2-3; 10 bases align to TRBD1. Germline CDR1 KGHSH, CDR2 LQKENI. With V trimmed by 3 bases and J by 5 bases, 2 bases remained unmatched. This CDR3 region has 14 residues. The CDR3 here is CASSPTGGEDTQYF. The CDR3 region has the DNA TGTGCCAGCTCACCGACAGGGGGCGAAGATACGCAGTATTTT.

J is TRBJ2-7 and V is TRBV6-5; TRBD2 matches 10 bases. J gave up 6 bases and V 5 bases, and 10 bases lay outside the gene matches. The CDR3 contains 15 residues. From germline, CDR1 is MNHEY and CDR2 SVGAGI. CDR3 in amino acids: CASSPPGLAGVEQYF. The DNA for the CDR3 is TGTGCCAGCAGTCCGCCGGGCCTAGCGGGAGTCGAGCAGTACTTC.

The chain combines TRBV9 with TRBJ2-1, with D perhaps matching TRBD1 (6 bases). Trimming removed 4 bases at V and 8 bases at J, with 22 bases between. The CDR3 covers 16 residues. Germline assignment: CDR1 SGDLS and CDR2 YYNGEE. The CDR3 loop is CASSSTPGDISDEQFF. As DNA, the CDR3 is TGTGCCAGCAGCTCAACACCAGGGGACATCAGCGATGAGCAGTTCTTC.

This chain's CDR3 is CASSSYRENAGYTF. The CDR3 DNA reads as TGTGCCAGCAGTTCTTACAGGGAGAATGCCGGCTACACCTTC. The chain uses TRBV28 and TRBJ1-2; a possible D gene is TRBD1 (6 bases). The CDR3 length is 14 residues. Germline lookup yields CDR1 MDHEN and CDR2 SYDVKM. Between the trimmed V and J ends, which lost 4 bases and 8 bases, there was a span of 17 bases.

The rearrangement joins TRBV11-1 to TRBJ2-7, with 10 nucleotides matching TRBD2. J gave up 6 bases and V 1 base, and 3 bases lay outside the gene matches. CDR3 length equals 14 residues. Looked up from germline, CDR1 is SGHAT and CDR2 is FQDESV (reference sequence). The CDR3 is CASSLGLAGIEQYF. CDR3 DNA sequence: TGTGCCAGCAGCTTAGGACTAGCGGGTATCGAGCAGTACTTC.

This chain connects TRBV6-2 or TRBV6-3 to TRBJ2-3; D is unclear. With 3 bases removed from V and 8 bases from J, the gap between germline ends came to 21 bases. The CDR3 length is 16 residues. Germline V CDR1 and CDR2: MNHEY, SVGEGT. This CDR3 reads CASSYQDARTKSTQYF. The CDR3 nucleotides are TGTGCCAGCAGTTATCAGGACGCGCGGACGAAAAGTACGCAGTATTTT.

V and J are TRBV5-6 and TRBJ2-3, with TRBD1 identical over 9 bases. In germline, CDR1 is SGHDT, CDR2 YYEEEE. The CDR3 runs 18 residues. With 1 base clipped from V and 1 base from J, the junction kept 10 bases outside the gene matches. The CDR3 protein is CASSLRQWDREGTDTQYF. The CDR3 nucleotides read TGTGCCAGCAGCTTGCGTCAATGGGACAGGGAGGGCACAGATACGCAGTATTTT.

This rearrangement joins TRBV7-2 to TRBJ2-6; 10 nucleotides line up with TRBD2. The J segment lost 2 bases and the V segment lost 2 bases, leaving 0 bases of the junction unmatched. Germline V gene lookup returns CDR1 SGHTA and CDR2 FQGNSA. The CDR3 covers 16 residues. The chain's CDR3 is CASSLSGGAGANVLTF. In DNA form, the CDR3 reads TGTGCCAGCAGCTTAAGCGGGGGGGCTGGGGCCAACGTCCTGACTTTC.

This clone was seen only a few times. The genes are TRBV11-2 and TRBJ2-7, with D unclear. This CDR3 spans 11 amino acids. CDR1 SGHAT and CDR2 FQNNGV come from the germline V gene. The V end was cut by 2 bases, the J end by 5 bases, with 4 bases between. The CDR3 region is CASSLTHEQYF. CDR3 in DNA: TGTGCCAGCAGCTTAACACACGAGCAGTACTTC.

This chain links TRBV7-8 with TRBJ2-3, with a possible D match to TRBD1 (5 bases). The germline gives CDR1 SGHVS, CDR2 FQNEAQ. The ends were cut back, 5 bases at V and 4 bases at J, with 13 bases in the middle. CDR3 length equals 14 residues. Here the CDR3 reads CASSPQGGADTQYF. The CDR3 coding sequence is TGTGCCAGCAGCCCCCAGGGTGGGGCAGATACGCAGTATTTT.

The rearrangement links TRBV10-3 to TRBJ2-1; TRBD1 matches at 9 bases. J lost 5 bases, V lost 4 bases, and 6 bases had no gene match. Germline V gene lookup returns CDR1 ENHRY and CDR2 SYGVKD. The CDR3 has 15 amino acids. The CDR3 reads CAISGGQGPNNEQFF. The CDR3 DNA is TGTGCCATCAGTGGCGGACAGGGGCCCAACAATGAGCAGTTCTTC.

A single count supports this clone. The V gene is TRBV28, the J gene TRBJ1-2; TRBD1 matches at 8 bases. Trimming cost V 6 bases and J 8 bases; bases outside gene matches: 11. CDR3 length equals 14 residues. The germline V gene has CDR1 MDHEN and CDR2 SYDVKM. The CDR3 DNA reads TGTGCCAGCAGATCAGGGGGCGCCGATATAGGCTACACCTTC. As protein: CASRSGGADIGYTF.

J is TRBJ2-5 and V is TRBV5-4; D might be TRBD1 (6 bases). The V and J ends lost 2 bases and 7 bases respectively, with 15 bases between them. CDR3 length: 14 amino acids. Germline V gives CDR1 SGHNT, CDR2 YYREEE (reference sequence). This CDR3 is CASSFMGADGTQYF. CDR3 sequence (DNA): TGTGCCAGCAGCTTCATGGGGGCAGATGGGACCCAGTACTTC.

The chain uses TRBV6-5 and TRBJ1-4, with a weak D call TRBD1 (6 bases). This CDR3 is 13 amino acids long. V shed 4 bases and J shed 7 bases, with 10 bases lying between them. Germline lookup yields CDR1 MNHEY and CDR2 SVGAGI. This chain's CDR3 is CASSLGAGEKLFF. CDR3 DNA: TGTGCCAGCAGTTTGGGGGCTGGTGAAAAACTGTTTTTT.

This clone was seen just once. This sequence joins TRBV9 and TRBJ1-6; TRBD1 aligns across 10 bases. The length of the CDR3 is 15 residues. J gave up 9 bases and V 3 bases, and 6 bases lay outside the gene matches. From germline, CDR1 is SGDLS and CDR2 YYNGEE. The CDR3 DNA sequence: TGTGCCAGCAGCGGACAGGGGGCCGTTAGTTCACCCCTCCACTTT. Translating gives CASSGQGAVSSPLHF.

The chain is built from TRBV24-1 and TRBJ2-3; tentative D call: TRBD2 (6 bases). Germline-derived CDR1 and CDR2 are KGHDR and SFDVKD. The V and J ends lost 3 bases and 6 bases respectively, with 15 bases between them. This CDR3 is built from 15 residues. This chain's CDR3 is CATSDGRHLYDTQYF. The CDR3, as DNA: TGTGCCACCAGTGATGGGAGGCATCTCTACGATACGCAGTATTTT.

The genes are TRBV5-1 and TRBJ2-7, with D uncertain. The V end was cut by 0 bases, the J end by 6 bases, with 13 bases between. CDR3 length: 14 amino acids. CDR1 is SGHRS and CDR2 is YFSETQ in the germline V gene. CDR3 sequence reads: CASSLDGPSPEQYF. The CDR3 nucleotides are TGCGCCAGCAGCTTGGACGGACCCTCCCCCGAGCAGTACTTC.

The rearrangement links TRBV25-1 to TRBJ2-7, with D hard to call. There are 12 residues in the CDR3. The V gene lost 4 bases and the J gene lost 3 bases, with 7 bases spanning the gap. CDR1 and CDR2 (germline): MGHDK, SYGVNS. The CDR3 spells CASSGRNYEQYF. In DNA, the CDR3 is TGTGCCAGCAGTGGGCGTAACTACGAGCAGTACTTC.

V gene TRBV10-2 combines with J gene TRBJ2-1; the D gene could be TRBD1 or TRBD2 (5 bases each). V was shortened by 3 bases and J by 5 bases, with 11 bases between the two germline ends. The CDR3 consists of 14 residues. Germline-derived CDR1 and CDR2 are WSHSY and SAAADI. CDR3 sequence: CASSDGTQNNEQFF. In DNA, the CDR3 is TGCGCCAGCAGTGACGGGACGCAGAACAATGAGCAGTTCTTC.

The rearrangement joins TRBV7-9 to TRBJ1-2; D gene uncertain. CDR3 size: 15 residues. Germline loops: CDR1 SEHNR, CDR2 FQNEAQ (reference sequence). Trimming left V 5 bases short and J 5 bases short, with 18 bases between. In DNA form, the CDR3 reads TGTGCCAGCAGCCTTCGGGTCGGAGGAAATTATGGCTACACCTTC. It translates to CASSLRVGGNYGYTF.

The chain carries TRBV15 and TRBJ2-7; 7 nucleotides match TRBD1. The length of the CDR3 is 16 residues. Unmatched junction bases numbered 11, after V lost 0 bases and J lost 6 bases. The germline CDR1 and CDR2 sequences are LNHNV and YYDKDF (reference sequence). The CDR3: CATSRDKGATSSEQYF. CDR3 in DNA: TGTGCCACCAGCAGAGATAAGGGGGCAACTAGTTCCGAGCAGTACTTC.

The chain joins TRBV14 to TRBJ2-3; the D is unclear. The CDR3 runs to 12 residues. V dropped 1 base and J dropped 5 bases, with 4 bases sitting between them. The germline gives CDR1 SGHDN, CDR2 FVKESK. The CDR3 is CASSQGLDTQYF. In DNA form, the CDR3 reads TGTGCCAGCAGCCAAGGTCTAGATACGCAGTATTTT.

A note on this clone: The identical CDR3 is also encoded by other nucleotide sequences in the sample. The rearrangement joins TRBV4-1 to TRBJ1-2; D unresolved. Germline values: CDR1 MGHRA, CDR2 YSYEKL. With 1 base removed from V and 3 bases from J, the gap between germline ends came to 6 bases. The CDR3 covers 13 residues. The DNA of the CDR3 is TGCGCCAGCAGCCAAGTTTTGTACTATGGCTACACCTTC. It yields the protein CASSQVLYYGYTF.

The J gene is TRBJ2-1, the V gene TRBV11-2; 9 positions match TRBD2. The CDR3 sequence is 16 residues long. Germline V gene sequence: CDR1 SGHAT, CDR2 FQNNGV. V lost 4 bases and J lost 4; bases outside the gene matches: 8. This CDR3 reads CASSSPAGGTYNEQFF. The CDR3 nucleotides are TGTGCCAGCAGCTCACCAGCGGGGGGCACTTACAATGAGCAGTTCTTC.

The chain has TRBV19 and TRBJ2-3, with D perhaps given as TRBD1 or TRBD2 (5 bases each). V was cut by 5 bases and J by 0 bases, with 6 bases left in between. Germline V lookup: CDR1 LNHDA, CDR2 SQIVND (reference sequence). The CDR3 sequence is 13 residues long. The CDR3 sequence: CASSRDSTDTQYF. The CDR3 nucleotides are TGTGCCAGTAGTCGGGACAGCACAGATACGCAGTATTTT.

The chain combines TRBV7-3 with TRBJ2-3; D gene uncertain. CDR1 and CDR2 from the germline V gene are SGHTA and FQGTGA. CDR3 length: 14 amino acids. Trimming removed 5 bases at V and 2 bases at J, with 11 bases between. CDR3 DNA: TGTGCCAGCAGCCAACCGCTCTACACAGATACGCAGTATTTT. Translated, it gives CASSQPLYTDTQYF.

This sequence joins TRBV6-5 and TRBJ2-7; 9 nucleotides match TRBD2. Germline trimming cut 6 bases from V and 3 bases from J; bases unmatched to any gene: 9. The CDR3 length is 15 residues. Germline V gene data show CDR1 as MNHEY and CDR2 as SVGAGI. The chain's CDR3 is CASRRSGSFLYEQYF. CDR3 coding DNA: TGTGCCAGCAGACGTAGCGGGAGTTTTCTCTACGAGCAGTACTTC.

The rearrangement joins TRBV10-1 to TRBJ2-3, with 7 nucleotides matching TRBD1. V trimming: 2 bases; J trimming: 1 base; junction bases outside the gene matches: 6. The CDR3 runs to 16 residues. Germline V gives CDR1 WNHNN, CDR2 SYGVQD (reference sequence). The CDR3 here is CASSETGVPRTDTQYF. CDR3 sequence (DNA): TGCGCCAGCAGTGAGACAGGGGTCCCCCGCACAGATACGCAGTATTTT.

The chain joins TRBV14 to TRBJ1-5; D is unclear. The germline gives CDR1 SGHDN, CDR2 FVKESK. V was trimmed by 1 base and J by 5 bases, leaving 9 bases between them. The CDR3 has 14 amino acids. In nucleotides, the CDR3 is TGTGCCAGCAGCCAAGGAGGGCGGGATCAGCCCCAGCATTTT. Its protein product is CASSQGGRDQPQHF.

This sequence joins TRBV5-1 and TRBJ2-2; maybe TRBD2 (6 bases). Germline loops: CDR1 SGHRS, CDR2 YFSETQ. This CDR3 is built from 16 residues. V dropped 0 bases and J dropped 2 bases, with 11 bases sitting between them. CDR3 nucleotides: TGCGCCAGCAGCTTGGCCTTGGGAGGAAACACCGGGGAGCTGTTTTTT. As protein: CASSLALGGNTGELFF.

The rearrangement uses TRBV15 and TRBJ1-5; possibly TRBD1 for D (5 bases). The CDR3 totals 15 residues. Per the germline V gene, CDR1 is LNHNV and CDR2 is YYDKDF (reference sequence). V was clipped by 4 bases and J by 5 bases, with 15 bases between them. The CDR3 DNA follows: TGTGCCACCAGCACAGTACGGGGCCTTTATCAGCCCCAGCATTTT. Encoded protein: CATSTVRGLYQPQHF.